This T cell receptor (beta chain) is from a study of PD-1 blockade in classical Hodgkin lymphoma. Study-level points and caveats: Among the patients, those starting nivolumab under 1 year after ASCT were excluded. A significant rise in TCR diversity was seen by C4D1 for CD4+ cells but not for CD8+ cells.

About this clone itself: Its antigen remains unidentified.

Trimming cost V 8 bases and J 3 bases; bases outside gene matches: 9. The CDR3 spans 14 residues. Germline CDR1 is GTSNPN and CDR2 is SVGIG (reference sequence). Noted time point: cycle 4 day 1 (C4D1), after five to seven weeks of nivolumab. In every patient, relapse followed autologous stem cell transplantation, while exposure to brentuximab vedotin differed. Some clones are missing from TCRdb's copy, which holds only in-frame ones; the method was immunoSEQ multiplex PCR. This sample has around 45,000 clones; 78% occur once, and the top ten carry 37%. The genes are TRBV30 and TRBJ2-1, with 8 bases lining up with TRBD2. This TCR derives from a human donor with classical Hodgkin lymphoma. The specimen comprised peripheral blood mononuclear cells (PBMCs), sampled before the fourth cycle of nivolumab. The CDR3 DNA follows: TGTGCCAGCAGCGGGGGTTCCCTCTACAATGAGCAGTTCTTC. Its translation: CASSGGSLYNEQFF.